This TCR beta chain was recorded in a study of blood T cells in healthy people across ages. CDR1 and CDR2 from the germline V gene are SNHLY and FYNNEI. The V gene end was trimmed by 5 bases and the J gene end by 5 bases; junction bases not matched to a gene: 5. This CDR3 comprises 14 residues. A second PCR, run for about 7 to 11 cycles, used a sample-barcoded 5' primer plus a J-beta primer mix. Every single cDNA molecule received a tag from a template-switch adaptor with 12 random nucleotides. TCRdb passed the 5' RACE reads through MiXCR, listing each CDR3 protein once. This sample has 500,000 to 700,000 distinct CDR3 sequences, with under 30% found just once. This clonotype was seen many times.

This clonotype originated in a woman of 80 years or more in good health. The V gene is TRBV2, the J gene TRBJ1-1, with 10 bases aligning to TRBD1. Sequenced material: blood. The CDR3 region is CASSRDRGSTEAFF. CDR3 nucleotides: TGTGCCAGCAGTCGGGACAGGGGATCGACTGAAGCTTTCTTT.